The rows below give T cell receptor beta chains drawn from one sample of a study of radiotherapy plus CTLA-4 blockade in lung cancer. Profiled with immunoSEQ multiplex PCR; TCRdb holds only in-frame clones, not every one. The sample includes approximately 47,000 clones, over 55% seen only once; the top ten take approximately 17%. Material: peripheral blood, obtained from a patient treated with radiotherapy plus ipilimumab. Receptors were obtained from a human donor with non-small cell lung cancer who had a partial response to radiotherapy plus ipilimumab. The CDR3 runs from the conserved cysteine through the conserved F or W. A D gene is named only where the DNA matches it firmly. Not every row has a clone size; where given, it reads once, few, many or a size class.

>-|TRBJ2-7|TRBV5-5|-
CASSRLGGVGEQYF
TGTGCCAGCAGCCGCCTAGGGGGAGTAGGCGAGCAGTACTTC
>-|TRBJ2-1|TRBV6-5|-
CATVGVRSEQFF
TGTGCCACCGTAGGAGTACGGAGTGAGCAGTTCTTC
>-|TRBJ2-7|TRBV7-6|-
CASSYEQDREQYF
TGTGCCAGCAGCTATGAACAGGATCGGGAGCAGTACTTC
>-|TRBJ2-1|TRBV10-2|few
CASSGAAGLNNEQFF
TGCGCCAGCAGTGGAGCCGCGGGACTCAACAATGAGCAGTTCTTC
>-|TRBJ1-5|TRBV4-1|-
CASSQGRVRDQPQHF
TGCGCCAGCAGCCAAGGCAGGGTAAGGGATCAGCCCCAGCATTTT
>TRBD1|TRBJ1-2|TRBV5-4|-
CASSQGQGRYGYTF
TGTGCCAGCAGCCAAGGACAGGGTCGCTATGGCTACACCTTC
>-|TRBJ1-1|TRBV2|-
CASSAGILNTEAFF
TGTGCCAGCAGTGCAGGAATCTTGAACACTGAAGCTTTCTTT
>-|TRBJ2-1|TRBV27|-
CATAGYNEQFF
TGTGCCACCGCGGGATACAATGAGCAGTTCTTC
>-|TRBJ2-5|TRBV6-6|few
CASSYSEAGETQYF
TGTGCCAGCAGTTACTCGGAGGCGGGAGAGACCCAGTACTTC
>TRBD1|TRBJ2-7|TRBV7-2|-
CASSFRDRGREQYF
TGTGCCAGCAGCTTCCGGGACAGGGGCAGGGAGCAGTACTTC
>-|TRBJ1-1|TRBV27|-
CASSLEGRRWNTEAFF
TGTGCCAGCAGTTTGGAGGGGCGCAGGTGGAACACTGAAGCTTTCTTT
>TRBD1|TRBJ1-2|TRBV19|-
CATRDRQAYGYTF
TGTGCCACTAGGGACAGGCAGGCCTATGGCTACACCTTC
>TRBD2|TRBJ2-1|TRBV19|-
CASSMIAGGPNEQFF
TGTGCCAGTAGTATGATTGCGGGAGGGCCGAATGAGCAGTTCTTC
>-|TRBJ2-3|TRBV18|-
CASSPDIRTDTQYF
TGTGCCAGCTCACCCGACATACGGACAGATACGCAGTATTTT
>TRBD1|TRBJ2-7|TRBV7-9|few
CASKNGGTGWYEQYF
TGTGCCAGCAAAAACGGCGGGACAGGGTGGTACGAGCAGTACTTC
>-|TRBJ1-2|TRBV5-6|-
CASSPQGAPYGYTF
TGTGCCAGCAGCCCACAGGGTGCTCCCTATGGCTACACCTTC